The 8 T cell receptor beta chains below were found in one sample sequenced in a study of blood T cell repertoires in COVID-19 (dated by TCRdb to the early 2020s). The library was generated by the immunoSEQ multiplex PCR assay. TCRdb provides this immuneACCESS table in a form limited to in-frame rearrangements. Some clones are lacking; in checked studies, under half of them reflect an unresolved V gene, and why the rest are absent is not known. The sample records 150,000 to 200,000 clones, 75% to 90% of which are singletons. Clones ranked in the top ten supply just under 8.5% of the sample. Sequencing was done on a sample of peripheral blood. The receptors here all came from a woman in her sixties or seventies with acute or convalescent COVID-19.

This clone was seen a handful of times. The V gene is TRBV20-1, the J gene TRBJ1-4; D gene uncertain. The CDR3 contains 11 residues. CDR1 and CDR2 from the germline V gene are DFQATT and SNEGSKA (reference sequence). With 5 bases removed from V and 3 bases from J, the gap between germline ends came to 4 bases. The CDR3 reads CSAPANEKLFF. CDR3 nucleotide sequence: TGCAGTGCTCCCGCTAATGAAAAACTGTTTTTT.

A few counts support this clone. This rearrangement joins TRBV4-2 to TRBJ1-1; D gene uncertain. From germline, CDR1 is LGHNA and CDR2 YNFKEQ. The CDR3 length is 13 residues. The germline V and J ends were trimmed by 1 base and 6 bases, with 9 bases remaining between them. This CDR3 is CASSQVPDSEAFF. The CDR3 DNA reads TGTGCCAGCAGCCAAGTACCAGACTCTGAAGCTTTCTTT.

The chain couples TRBV2 to TRBJ1-1, with no clear D. Germline V CDR1 and CDR2: SNHLY, FYNNEI. CDR3 length: 13 residues. V was trimmed by 9 bases and J by 3 bases, leaving 14 bases between them. The CDR3 DNA follows: TGTGCCAGTTTAACTACCTCACACACTGAAGCTTTCTTT. It yields the protein CASLTTSHTEAFF.

The genes are TRBV7-2 and TRBJ1-2, with TRBD1 identical over 7 bases. The CDR3 is 16 amino acids. With V trimmed by 0 bases and J by 4 bases, 8 bases remained unmatched. CDR1 SGHTA and CDR2 FQGNSA come from the germline V gene. Written as DNA, the CDR3 is TGTGCCAGCAGCTTAGCCGGGACAGTTACTTCCTATGGCTACACCTTC. This encodes CASSLAGTVTSYGYTF.

The V gene is TRBV28, the J gene TRBJ1-1, with unresolved D. Germline CDR1 reads MDHEN; CDR2 reads SYDVKM. The CDR3 sequence is 14 residues long. Trimming pared 4 bases from V and 7 bases from J, leaving 16 bases between. The CDR3 sequence: CASSSPGGYIEAFF. The CDR3 DNA follows: TGTGCCAGCAGTTCTCCTGGCGGATACATTGAAGCTTTCTTT.

V and J are TRBV19 and TRBJ1-6, with 8 bases identical to TRBD1. The V gene end was trimmed by 7 bases and the J gene end by 7 bases; junction bases not matched to a gene: 9. From germline, CDR1 is LNHDA and CDR2 SQIVND (reference sequence). This CDR3 spans 15 amino acids. The CDR3 loop is CASTQTGVGNSPLHF. As DNA, the CDR3 is TGTGCCAGTACACAGACAGGGGTTGGCAATTCACCCCTCCACTTT. Together with reference TRBV19 and TRBJ1-6, the CDR3 gives the full variable domain: DGGITQSPKYLFRKEGQNVTLSCEQNLNHDAMYWYRQDPGQGLRLIYYSQIVNDFQKGDIAEGYSVSREKKESFPLTVTSAQKNPTAFYLCASTQTGVGNSPLHFGNGTRLTVT.

This CDR3 reads CASSFLESQETQYF. CDR3 nucleotides: TGTGCCAGCAGCTTCCTTGAGAGTCAAGAGACCCAGTACTTC. V and J are TRBV7-6 and TRBJ2-5; D is unclear. Looked up from germline, CDR1 is SGHVS and CDR2 is FNYEAQ. V was pared by 3 bases and J by 2 bases, with 10 bases between. This CDR3 is built from 14 residues.

V usage is TRBV14 and J usage is TRBJ2-2; 8 nucleotides align to TRBD2. The CDR3 sequence is 16 residues long. V shed 0 bases, J shed 7 bases, and the junction held 7 bases outside the gene matches. The germline V gene encodes CDR1 SGHDN and CDR2 FVKESK. The CDR3 spells CASSQELAVLSGELFF. The CDR3, as DNA: TGTGCCAGCAGCCAAGAACTAGCGGTCCTCAGCGGGGAGCTGTTTTTT.